This entry is about one TCR beta chain. Its antigen is not identified. This sample stems from a study of cytomegalovirus exposure and HLA in healthy donors. Across the whole study: T cells numbering 150 million to 200 million yielded approximately 120 million unique TCR beta sequences in an earlier analysis.

Overall study results and limits: Among donors in an Asian-associated ancestry cluster, a later analysis reportedly found fewer N-insertions than the roughly 700-donor mean. A previous analysis found most TCR beta V segments productive roughly 87% or roughly 30% of the time. Serostatus for CMV was the only available immune exposure information.

Amplification used 60 Vbeta primers and 13 Jbeta primers. TCRdb keeps only in-frame clones here, not all; method: immunoSEQ multiplex PCR. The data show roughly 150,000 clones, around 82% seen once. Trimming cost V 2 bases and J 3 bases; bases outside gene matches: 11. Germline CDR1 MGHRA, CDR2 YSYEKL. The CDR3 is 17 residues long. Sequencing was carried out using PBMCs. This chain links TRBV4-1 with TRBJ2-7; 9 bases fit TRBD2. This TCR was sampled from a man aged 25 to 40 in good health and CMV-seronegative. Written as DNA, the CDR3 is TGCGCCAGCAGCCAACTTACTAAAAGCGGGAGGAACTACGAGCAGTACTTC. Translation gives CASSQLTKSGRNYEQYF.